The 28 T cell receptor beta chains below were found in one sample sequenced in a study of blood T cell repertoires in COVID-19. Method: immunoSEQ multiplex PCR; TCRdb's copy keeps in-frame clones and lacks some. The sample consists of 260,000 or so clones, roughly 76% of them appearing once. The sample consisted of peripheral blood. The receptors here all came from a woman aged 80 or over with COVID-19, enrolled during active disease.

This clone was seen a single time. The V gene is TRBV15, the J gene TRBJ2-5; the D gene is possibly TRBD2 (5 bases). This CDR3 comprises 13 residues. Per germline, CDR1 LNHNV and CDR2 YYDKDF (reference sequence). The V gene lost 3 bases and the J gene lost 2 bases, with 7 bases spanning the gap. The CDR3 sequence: CATSRGDQETQYF. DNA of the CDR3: TGTGCCACCAGCAGGGGAGATCAAGAGACCCAGTACTTC.

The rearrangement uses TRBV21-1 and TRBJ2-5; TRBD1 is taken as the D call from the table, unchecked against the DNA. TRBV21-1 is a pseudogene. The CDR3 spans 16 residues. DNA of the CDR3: TGTGCCAGCAGCGGAACCGGGACAGGGGCACAAGAGACCCAGTACTTC. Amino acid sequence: CASSGTGTGAQETQYF.

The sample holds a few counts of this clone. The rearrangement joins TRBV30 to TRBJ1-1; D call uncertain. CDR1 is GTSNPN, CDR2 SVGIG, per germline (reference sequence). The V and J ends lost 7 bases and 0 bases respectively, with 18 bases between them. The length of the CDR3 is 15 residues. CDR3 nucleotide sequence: TGTGCCTTATCCGTTGGACTCATCATGAACACTGAAGCTTTCTTT. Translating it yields CALSVGLIMNTEAFF.

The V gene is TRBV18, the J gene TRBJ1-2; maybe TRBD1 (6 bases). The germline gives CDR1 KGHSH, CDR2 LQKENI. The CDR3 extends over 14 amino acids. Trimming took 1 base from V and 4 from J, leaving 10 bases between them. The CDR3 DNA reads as TGTGCCAGCTCACCACAGGGGGAGATCTATGGCTACACCTTC. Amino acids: CASSPQGEIYGYTF.

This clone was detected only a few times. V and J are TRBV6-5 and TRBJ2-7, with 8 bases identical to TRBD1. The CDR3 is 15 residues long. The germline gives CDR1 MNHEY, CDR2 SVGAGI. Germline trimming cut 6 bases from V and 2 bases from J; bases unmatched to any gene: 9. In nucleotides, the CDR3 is TGTGCCAGCAGGAACACAGGGGGAATCACCTACGAGCAGTACTTC. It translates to CASRNTGGITYEQYF.

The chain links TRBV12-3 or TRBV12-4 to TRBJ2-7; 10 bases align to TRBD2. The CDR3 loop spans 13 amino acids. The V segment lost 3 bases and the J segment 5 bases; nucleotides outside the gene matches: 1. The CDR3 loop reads CASSFTSGNEQYF. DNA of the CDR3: TGTGCCAGCAGTTTCACTAGCGGGAACGAGCAGTACTTC.

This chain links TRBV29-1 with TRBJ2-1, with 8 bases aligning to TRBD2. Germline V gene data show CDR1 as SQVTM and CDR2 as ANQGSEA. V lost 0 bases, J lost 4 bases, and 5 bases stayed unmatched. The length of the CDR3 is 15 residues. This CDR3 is CSVEEGAGAYNEQFF. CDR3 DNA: TGCAGCGTTGAAGAAGGAGCGGGAGCTTACAATGAGCAGTTCTTC.

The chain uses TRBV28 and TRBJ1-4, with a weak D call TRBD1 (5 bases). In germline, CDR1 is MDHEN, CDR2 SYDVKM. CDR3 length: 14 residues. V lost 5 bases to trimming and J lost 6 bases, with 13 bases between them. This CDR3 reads CASSLQGPYEKLFF. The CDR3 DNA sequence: TGTGCCAGCAGTCTCCAGGGTCCCTATGAAAAACTGTTTTTT.

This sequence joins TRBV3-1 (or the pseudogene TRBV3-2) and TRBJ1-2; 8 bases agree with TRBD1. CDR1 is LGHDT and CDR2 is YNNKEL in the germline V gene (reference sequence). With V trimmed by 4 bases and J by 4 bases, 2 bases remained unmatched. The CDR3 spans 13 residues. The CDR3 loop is CASSLGQGYGYTF. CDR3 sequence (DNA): TGTGCCAGCAGCCTAGGACAGGGCTATGGCTACACCTTC.

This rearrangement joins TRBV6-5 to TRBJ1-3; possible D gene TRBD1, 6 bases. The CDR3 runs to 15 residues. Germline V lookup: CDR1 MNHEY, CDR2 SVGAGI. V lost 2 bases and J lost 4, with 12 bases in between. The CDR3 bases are TGTGCCAGCAGTTACAGGGGGGGCGGGGGAAACACCATATATTTT. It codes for CASSYRGGGGNTIYF.

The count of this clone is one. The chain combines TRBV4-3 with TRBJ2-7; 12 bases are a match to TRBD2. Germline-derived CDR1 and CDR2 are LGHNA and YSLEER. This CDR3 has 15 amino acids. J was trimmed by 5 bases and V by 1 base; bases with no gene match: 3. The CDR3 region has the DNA TGCGCCAGCAGCCAAGGGCTAGCGGGAGGGGACGAGCAGTACTTC. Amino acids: CASSQGLAGGDEQYF.

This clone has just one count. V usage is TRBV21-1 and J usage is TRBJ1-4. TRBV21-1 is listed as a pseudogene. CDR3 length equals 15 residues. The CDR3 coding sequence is TGTGCCAGCAGCACCCCGGGTTCAGCTAATGAAAAACTGTTTTTT. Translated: CASSTPGSANEKLFF.

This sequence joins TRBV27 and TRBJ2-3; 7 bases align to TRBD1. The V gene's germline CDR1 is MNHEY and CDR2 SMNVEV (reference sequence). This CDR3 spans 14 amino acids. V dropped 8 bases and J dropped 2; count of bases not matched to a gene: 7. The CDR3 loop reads CASFDRAPTDTQYF. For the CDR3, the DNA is TGTGCCAGCTTTGACAGGGCACCCACAGATACGCAGTATTTT.

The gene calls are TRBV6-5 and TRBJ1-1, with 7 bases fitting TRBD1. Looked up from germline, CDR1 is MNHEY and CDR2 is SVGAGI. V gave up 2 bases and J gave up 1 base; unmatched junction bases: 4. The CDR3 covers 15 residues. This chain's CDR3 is CASSYLGQRNTEAFF. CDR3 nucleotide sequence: TGTGCCAGCAGTTACCTGGGACAGCGGAACACTGAAGCTTTCTTT.

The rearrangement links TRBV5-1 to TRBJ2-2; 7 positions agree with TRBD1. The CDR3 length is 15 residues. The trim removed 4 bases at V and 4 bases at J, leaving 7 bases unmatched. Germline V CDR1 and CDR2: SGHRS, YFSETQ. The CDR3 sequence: CASSRQGSGTGELFF. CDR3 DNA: TGCGCCAGCAGCCGACAGGGATCGGGCACCGGGGAGCTGTTTTTT.

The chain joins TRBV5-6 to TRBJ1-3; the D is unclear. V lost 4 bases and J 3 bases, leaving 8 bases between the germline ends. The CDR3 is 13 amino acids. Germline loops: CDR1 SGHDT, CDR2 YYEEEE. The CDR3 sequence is CASSAQNGNTIYF. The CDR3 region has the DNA TGTGCCAGCAGCGCCCAGAATGGAAACACCATATATTTT.

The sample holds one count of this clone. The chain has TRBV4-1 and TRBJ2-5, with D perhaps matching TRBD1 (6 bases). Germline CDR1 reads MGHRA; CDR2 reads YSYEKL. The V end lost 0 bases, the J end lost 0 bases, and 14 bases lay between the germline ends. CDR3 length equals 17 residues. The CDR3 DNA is TGCGCCAGCAGCCAAGATAAAGTCAGGGGATACCAAGAGACCCAGTACTTC. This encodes CASSQDKVRGYQETQYF.

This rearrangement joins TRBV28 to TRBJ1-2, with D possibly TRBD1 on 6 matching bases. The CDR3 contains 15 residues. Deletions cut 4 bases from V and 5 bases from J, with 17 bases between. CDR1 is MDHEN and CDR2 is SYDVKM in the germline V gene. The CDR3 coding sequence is TGTGCCAGCAGTTCAAGACAGGCCCATACGTATGGCTACACCTTC. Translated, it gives CASSSRQAHTYGYTF.

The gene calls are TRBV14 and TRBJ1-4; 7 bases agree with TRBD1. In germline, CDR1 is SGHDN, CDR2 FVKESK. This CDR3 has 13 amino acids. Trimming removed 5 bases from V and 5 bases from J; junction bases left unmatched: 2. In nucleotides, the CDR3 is TGTGCCAGCAGCAACAGGGGAAATGAAAAACTGTTTTTT. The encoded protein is CASSNRGNEKLFF. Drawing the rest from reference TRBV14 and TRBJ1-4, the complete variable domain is EAGVTQFPSHSVIEKGQTVTLRCDPISGHDNLYWYRRVMGKEIKFLLHFVKESKQDESGMPNNRFLAERTGGTYSTLKVQPAELEDSGVYFCASSNRGNEKLFFGSGTQLSVL.

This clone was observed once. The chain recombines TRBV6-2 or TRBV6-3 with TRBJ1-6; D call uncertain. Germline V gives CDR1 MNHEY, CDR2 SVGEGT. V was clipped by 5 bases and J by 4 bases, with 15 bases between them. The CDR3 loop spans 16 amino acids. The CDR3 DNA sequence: TGTGCCAGCAGTACCGCGACGCGGAGTTATAATTCACCCCTCCACTTT. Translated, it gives CASSTATRSYNSPLHF.

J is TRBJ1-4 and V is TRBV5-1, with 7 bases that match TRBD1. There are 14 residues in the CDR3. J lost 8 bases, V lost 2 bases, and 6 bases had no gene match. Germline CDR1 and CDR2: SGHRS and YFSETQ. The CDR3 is CASSLATGAEKLFF. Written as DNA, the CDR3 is TGCGCCAGCAGCTTAGCAACAGGGGCCGAAAAACTGTTTTTT.

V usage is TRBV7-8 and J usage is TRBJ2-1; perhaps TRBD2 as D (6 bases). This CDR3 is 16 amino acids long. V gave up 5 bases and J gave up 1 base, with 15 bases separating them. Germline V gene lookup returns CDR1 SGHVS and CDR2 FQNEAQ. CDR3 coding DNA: TGTGCCAGCAGCGGCAGGGTGAGCGGGTCCTACAATGAGCAGTTCTTC. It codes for CASSGRVSGSYNEQFF. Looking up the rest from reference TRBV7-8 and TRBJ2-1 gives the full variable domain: GAGVSQSPRYKVAKRGQDVALRCDPISGHVSLFWYQQALGQGPEFLTYFQNEAQLDKSGLPSDRFFAERPEGSVSTLKIQRTQQEDSAVYLCASSGRVSGSYNEQFFGPGTRLTVL.

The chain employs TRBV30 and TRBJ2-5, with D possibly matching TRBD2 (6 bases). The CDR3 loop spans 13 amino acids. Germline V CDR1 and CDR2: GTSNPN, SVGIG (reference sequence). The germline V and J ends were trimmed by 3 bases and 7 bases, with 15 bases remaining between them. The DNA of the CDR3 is TGTGCCTGGAGATCCGGGACTGGGGGGACCCAGTACTTC. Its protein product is CAWRSGTGGTQYF.

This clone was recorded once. The CDR3 coding sequence is TGTGCCAGCAGTCCTCAGACTAGCGGGAGGCCAGAGACCCAGTACTTC. It is translated as CASSPQTSGRPETQYF. The rearrangement uses TRBV28 and TRBJ2-5, with TRBD2 matching over 13 bases. The CDR3 sequence is 16 residues long. V was clipped by 5 bases and J by 4 bases; unmatched bases: 7. Germline values: CDR1 MDHEN, CDR2 SYDVKM.

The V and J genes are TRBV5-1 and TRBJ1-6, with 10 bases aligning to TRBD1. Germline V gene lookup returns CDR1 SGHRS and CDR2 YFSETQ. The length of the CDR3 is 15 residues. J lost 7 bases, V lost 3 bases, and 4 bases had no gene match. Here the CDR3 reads CASSWGGQGNSPLHF. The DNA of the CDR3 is TGCGCCAGCAGCTGGGGGGGACAGGGGAATTCACCCCTCCACTTT.

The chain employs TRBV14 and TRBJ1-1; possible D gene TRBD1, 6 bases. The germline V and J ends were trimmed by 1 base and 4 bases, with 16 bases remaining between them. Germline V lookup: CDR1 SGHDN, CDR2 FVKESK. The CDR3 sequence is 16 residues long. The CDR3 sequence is CASSQARGGVVTEAFF. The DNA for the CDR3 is TGTGCCAGCAGCCAAGCTAGGGGGGGGGTCGTCACTGAAGCTTTCTTT.

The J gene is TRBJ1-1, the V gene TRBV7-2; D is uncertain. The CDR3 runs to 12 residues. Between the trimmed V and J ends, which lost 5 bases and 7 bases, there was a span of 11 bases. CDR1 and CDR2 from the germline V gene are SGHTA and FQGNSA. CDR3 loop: CASSPRGFEAFF. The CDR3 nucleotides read TGTGCCAGCAGCCCCCGAGGTTTTGAAGCTTTCTTT. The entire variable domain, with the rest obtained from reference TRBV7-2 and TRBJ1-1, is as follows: GAGVSQSPSNKVTEKGKDVELRCDPISGHTALYWYRQSLGQGLEFLIYFQGNSAPDKSGLPSDRFSAERTGGSVSTLTIQRTQQEDSAVYLCASSPRGFEAFFGQGTRLTVV.

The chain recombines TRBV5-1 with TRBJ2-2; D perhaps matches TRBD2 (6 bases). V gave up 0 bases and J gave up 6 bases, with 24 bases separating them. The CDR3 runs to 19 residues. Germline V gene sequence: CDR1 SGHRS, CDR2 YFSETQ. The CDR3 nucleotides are TGCGCCAGCAGCTTGGACTTAAGAGGTACAACTAGCAATGCCGGGGAGCTGTTTTTT. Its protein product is CASSLDLRGTTSNAGELFF.